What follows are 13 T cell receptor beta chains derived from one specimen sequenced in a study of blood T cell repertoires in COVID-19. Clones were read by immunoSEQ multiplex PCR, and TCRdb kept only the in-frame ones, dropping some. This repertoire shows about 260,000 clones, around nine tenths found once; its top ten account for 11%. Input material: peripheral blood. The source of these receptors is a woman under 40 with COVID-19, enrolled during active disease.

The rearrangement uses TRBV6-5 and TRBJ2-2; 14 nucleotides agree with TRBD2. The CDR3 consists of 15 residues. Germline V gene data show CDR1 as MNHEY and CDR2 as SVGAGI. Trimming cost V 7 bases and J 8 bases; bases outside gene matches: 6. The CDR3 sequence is CASTSGLAGAGELFF. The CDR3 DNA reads TGTGCCAGCACCTCGGGACTAGCGGGAGCAGGGGAGCTGTTTTTT.

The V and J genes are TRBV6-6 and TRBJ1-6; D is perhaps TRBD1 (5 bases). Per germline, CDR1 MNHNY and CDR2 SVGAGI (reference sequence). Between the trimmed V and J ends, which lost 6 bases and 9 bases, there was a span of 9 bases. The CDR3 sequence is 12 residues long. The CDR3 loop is CASRPGPSPLHF. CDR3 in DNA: TGTGCCAGCAGACCAGGGCCTTCACCCCTCCACTTT.

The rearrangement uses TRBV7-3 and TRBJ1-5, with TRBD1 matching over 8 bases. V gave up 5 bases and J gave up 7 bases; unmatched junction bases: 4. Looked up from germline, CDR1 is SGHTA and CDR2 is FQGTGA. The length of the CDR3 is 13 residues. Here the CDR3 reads CASSPDRGQPQHF. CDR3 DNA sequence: TGTGCCAGCAGCCCCGACAGGGGACAGCCCCAGCATTTT.

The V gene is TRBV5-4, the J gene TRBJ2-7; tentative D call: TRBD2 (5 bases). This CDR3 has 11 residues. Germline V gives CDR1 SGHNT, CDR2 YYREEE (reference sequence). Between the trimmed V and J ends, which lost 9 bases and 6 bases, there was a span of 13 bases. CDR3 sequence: CATRGGSEQYF. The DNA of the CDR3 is TGTGCCACCCGAGGAGGATCCGAGCAGTACTTC. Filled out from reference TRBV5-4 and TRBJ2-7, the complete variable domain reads ETGVTQSPTHLIKTRGQQVTLRCSSQSGHNTVSWYQQALGQGPQFIFQYYREEENGRGNFPPRFSGLQFPNYSSELNVNALELDDSALYLCATRGGSEQYFGPGTRLTVT.

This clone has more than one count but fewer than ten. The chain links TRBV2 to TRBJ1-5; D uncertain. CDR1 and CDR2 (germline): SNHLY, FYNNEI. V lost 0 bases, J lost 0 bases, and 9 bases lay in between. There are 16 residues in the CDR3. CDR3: CASSEAEPYSNQPQHF. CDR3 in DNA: TGTGCCAGCAGTGAAGCCGAGCCGTATAGCAATCAGCCCCAGCATTTT.

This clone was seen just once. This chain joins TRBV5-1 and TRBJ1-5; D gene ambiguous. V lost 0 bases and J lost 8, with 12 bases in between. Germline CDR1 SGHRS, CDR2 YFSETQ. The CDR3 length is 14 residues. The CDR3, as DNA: TGCGCCAGCAGCTTGGACAGTCCAACGGAGCCCCAGCATTTT. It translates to CASSLDSPTEPQHF.

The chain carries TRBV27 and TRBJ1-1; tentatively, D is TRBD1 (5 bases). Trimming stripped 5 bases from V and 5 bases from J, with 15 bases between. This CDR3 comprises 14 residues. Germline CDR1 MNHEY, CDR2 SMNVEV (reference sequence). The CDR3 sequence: CASSLGGVRTEAFF. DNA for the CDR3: TGTGCCAGCAGTCTCGGGGGGGTGAGGACTGAAGCTTTCTTT.

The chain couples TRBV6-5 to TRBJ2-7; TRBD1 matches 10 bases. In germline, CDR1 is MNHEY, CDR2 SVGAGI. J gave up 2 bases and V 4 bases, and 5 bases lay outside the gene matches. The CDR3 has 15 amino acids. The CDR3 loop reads CASSSPGQGAYEQYF. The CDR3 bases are TGTGCCAGCAGTTCGCCTGGACAGGGGGCCTACGAGCAGTACTTC.

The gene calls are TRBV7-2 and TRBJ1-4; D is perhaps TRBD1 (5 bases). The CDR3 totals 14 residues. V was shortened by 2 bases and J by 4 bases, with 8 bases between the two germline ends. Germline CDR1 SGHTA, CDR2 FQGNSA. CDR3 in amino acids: CASSLTGGNEKLFF. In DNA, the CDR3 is TGTGCCAGCAGCTTAACGGGGGGTAATGAAAAACTGTTTTTT.

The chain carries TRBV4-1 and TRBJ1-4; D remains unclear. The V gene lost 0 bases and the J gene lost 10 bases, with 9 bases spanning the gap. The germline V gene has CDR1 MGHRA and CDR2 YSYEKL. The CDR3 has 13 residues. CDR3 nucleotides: TGCGCCAGCAGCCAAGATGGGCGGGGAAAACTGTTTTTT. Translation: CASSQDGRGKLFF.

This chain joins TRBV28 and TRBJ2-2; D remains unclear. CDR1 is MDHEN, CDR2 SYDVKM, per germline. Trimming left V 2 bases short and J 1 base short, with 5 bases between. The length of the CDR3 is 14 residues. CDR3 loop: CASSLTENTGELFF. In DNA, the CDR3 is TGTGCCAGCAGTTTAACAGAGAACACCGGGGAGCTGTTTTTT. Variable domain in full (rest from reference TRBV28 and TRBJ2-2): DVKVTQSSRYLVKRTGEKVFLECVQDMDHENMFWYRQDPGLGLRLIYFSYDVKMKEKGDIPEGYSVSREKKERFSLILESASTNQTSMYLCASSLTENTGELFFGEGSRLTVL.

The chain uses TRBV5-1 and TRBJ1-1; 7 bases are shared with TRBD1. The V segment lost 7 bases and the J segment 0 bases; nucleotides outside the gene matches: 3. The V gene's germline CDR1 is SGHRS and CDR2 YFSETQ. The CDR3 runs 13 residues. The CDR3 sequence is CASSRGLNTEAFF. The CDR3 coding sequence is TGCGCCAGCTCCAGGGGGTTGAACACTGAAGCTTTCTTT.

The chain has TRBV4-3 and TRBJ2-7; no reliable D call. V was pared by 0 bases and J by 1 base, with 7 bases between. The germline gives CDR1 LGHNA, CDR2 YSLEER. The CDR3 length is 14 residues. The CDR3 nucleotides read TGCGCCAGCAGCCAAGAACTTCCTTCCTACGAGCAGTACTTC. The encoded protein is CASSQELPSYEQYF.